These T cell receptor beta chains were read from a single sample in a study of CD8+CD57+ T cells in acquired aplastic anemia. TCRdb independently ran MiXCR on the reads; one entry per CDR3 protein. The sample has roughly 500,000 distinct CDR3 sequences, around 30% seen once. The specimen sequenced was sorted CD4+, CD8+, or CD8+CD57+ T cells (not recorded which) from PBMCs. The receptors come from a human donor with aplastic anemia. The CDR3 runs from the conserved cysteine through the conserved F or W. The D gene is left open where the match is weak.

v_gene: TRBV2; d_gene: TRBD1; CDR3aa: CASRQGPFYEQYF
v_gene: TRBV29-1; d_gene: -; CDR3aa: CSVLVGYTF
v_gene: TRBV15; d_gene: -; CDR3aa: CATSRDKHVTDTQYF
v_gene: TRBV2; d_gene: -; CDR3aa: CASSFSVGDTQYF
v_gene: TRBV7-9; d_gene: -; CDR3aa: CASSSLRGRGEQYF
v_gene: TRBV9; d_gene: -; CDR3aa: CASSVEDSRSEKLFF
v_gene: TRBV10-3; d_gene: TRBD1; CDR3aa: CAISSRTGVDEQYF
v_gene: TRBV2; d_gene: TRBD1; CDR3aa: CASSDRGSESGYTF
v_gene: TRBV25-1; d_gene: -; CDR3aa: CASSEEGLVSGANVLTF
v_gene: TRBV7-2; d_gene: TRBD1; CDR3aa: CASSLGVGTGIPDEQFF
v_gene: TRBV20-1; d_gene: -; CDR3aa: CSARRGTGLYEQYF
v_gene: TRBV19; d_gene: TRBD1; CDR3aa: CASSRTGGRDTEAFF
v_gene: TRBV29-1; d_gene: -; CDR3aa: CSVEGDLIEAFF
v_gene: TRBV7-2; d_gene: -; CDR3aa: CASSLISGGGSETQYF
v_gene: TRBV11-2; d_gene: -; CDR3aa: CASSFPDRVEQYF
v_gene: TRBV24-1; d_gene: -; CDR3aa: CATSPVVSDPWNYGYTF
v_gene: TRBV7-2; d_gene: -; CDR3aa: CASSLAAVSYNEQFF
v_gene: TRBV7-9; d_gene: -; CDR3aa: CASSFSRDYEQYF
v_gene: TRBV5-1; d_gene: TRBD1; CDR3aa: CASSPEGQGFEKLFF
v_gene: TRBV2; d_gene: TRBD1; CDR3aa: CASSEARGQGSEAFF
v_gene: TRBV29-1; d_gene: -; CDR3aa: CSVGVGSSNQPQHF
v_gene: TRBV5-1; d_gene: -; CDR3aa: CASSLVSSADTQYF
v_gene: TRBV29-1; d_gene: TRBD1; CDR3aa: CSANRGGGAEAFF
v_gene: TRBV9; d_gene: -; CDR3aa: CASSPQGLSSGEQYF
v_gene: TRBV19; d_gene: -; CDR3aa: CASSWYLGDLSLCSNQPQHF
v_gene: TRBV30; d_gene: -; CDR3aa: CAWSVRGSPLHF
v_gene: TRBV12-3/TRBV12-4; d_gene: -; CDR3aa: CASSLAGAASYTF
v_gene: TRBV29-1; d_gene: -; CDR3aa: CSVGPSAETQYF
v_gene: TRBV4-1; d_gene: -; CDR3aa: CASSRTGTESNQPQHF
v_gene: TRBV7-2; d_gene: -; CDR3aa: CASSPFLGDGYTF
v_gene: TRBV30; d_gene: -; CDR3aa: CAWSPGLVTNEKLFF
v_gene: TRBV7-3; d_gene: -; CDR3aa: CAWSPGLNYGYTF
v_gene: TRBV2; d_gene: TRBD1; CDR3aa: CASRLQGWTEAFF